The rows below give T cell receptor beta chains drawn from one sample of a study of regulatory T cells in long-lasting Graves disease. TCRdb re-analysed the multiplex PCR reads in MiXCR, keeping a single row per CDR3 protein. The data contain hundreds of thousands of distinct CDR3 sequences, 21% of them seen just once; the ten biggest clones take up around an eighth. Specimen: peripheral blood mononuclear cells (PBMCs), collected when the disease was refractory, from a patient treated with antithyroid drugs. The receptors were gathered from a female donor with Graves disease. Each CDR3 is given without its conserved first and last residue. Fields, in order: V gene, J gene, D gene, CDR3 protein. D genes are given only for firm matches.

v_call: TRBV28
j_call: TRBJ2-5
d_call: NA
cdr3_aa: ASSLEEFRQETQY

v_call: TRBV14
j_call: TRBJ2-3
d_call: NA
cdr3_aa: ASSQDQLGSDTQY

v_call: TRBV6-1
j_call: TRBJ2-1
d_call: NA
cdr3_aa: ASSDSGSYNEQF

v_call: TRBV28
j_call: TRBJ1-6
d_call: TRBD1
cdr3_aa: ASSAPGTGAQNSPLH

v_call: TRBV9
j_call: TRBJ2-6
d_call: NA
cdr3_aa: ASSAPPGFGANVLT

v_call: TRBV4-2
j_call: TRBJ2-5
d_call: TRBD2
cdr3_aa: ASSQETSGMGETQY

v_call: TRBV6-1
j_call: TRBJ1-4
d_call: NA
cdr3_aa: ASIGVREKLF

v_call: TRBV20-1
j_call: TRBJ1-1
d_call: NA
cdr3_aa: SARVPPWQPLHTEAF

v_call: TRBV3-1
j_call: TRBJ2-5
d_call: NA
cdr3_aa: ASSQGDSLQETQY

v_call: TRBV20-1
j_call: TRBJ2-7
d_call: NA
cdr3_aa: SARDGGAGSYEQY

v_call: TRBV29-1
j_call: TRBJ2-6
d_call: NA
cdr3_aa: SVTTGLSGANVLT

v_call: TRBV24-1
j_call: TRBJ2-5
d_call: TRBD1
cdr3_aa: ATSDTGQGKEETQY

v_call: TRBV14
j_call: TRBJ2-5
d_call: TRBD1
cdr3_aa: ASSRRDRVTETQY

v_call: TRBV6-1
j_call: TRBJ1-4
d_call: NA
cdr3_aa: ASRHPTGQRNEKLF

v_call: TRBV12-3/TRBV12-4
j_call: TRBJ2-1
d_call: NA
cdr3_aa: ASSLANEQF

v_call: TRBV29-1
j_call: TRBJ2-1
d_call: TRBD1
cdr3_aa: SVGHRGYNEQF

v_call: TRBV18
j_call: TRBJ1-5
d_call: NA
cdr3_aa: ASSPVAGGIEPQH

v_call: TRBV7-2
j_call: TRBJ1-2
d_call: NA
cdr3_aa: ASSPQRAEGYGYT

v_call: TRBV3-1
j_call: TRBJ2-2
d_call: TRBD2
cdr3_aa: ASSRRLARSTGELF

v_call: TRBV5-1
j_call: TRBJ2-5
d_call: TRBD1
cdr3_aa: ASSFSTGTGAAETQY

v_call: TRBV12-3/TRBV12-4
j_call: TRBJ1-1
d_call: TRBD1
cdr3_aa: ASSFGTALSAF

v_call: TRBV5-1
j_call: TRBJ2-2
d_call: NA
cdr3_aa: ASSSNTGELF

v_call: TRBV10-2
j_call: TRBJ1-6
d_call: TRBD1
cdr3_aa: ASSSATGPSPLH

v_call: TRBV4-2
j_call: TRBJ2-7
d_call: TRBD2
cdr3_aa: ASSQAGGSSYEQY

v_call: TRBV11-2
j_call: TRBJ1-3
d_call: NA
cdr3_aa: ASSLVGFSGNTIY

v_call: TRBV9
j_call: TRBJ1-1
d_call: TRBD1
cdr3_aa: ASSGETGGPGQAF

v_call: TRBV11-2
j_call: TRBJ1-2
d_call: NA
cdr3_aa: ASSYPDRPGYT

v_call: TRBV28
j_call: TRBJ2-5
d_call: NA
cdr3_aa: ASSLLSQGGETQY

v_call: TRBV12-3/TRBV12-4
j_call: TRBJ1-2
d_call: NA
cdr3_aa: ASSFSFLGANYGYT

v_call: TRBV19
j_call: TRBJ2-3
d_call: NA
cdr3_aa: AAGITDTQY

v_call: TRBV18
j_call: TRBJ1-6
d_call: NA
cdr3_aa: ASSLRELDNSPLH

v_call: TRBV10-3
j_call: TRBJ2-7
d_call: TRBD1
cdr3_aa: AIRDPQGQGIYEQY

v_call: TRBV6-9
j_call: TRBJ2-5
d_call: NA
cdr3_aa: ASSYLTEETQY

v_call: TRBV12-3/TRBV12-4
j_call: TRBJ1-4
d_call: NA
cdr3_aa: ASSALGGKLF

v_call: TRBV11-2
j_call: TRBJ2-5
d_call: NA
cdr3_aa: ASRGRDTSFGETQY

v_call: TRBV2
j_call: TRBJ2-7
d_call: NA
cdr3_aa: ASSTHSPMAGTYEQY

v_call: TRBV5-6
j_call: TRBJ2-6
d_call: NA
cdr3_aa: ASSLEGVGANVLT

v_call: TRBV10-3
j_call: TRBJ1-3
d_call: NA
cdr3_aa: AISTWDRGNTIY

v_call: TRBV28
j_call: TRBJ2-7
d_call: NA
cdr3_aa: ASSLPGYEQY

v_call: TRBV20-1
j_call: TRBJ2-1
d_call: TRBD2
cdr3_aa: SARDPTSGINGEQF

v_call: TRBV7-2
j_call: TRBJ2-7
d_call: NA
cdr3_aa: ASSFDRAAGAREQY

v_call: TRBV5-1
j_call: TRBJ2-2
d_call: NA
cdr3_aa: ASRSGVGEGPSGELF

v_call: TRBV7-8
j_call: TRBJ1-1
d_call: TRBD1
cdr3_aa: ASCPDRVATEAF

v_call: TRBV5-1
j_call: TRBJ1-5
d_call: TRBD1
cdr3_aa: ASSLGQGDQPQH

v_call: TRBV19
j_call: TRBJ2-5
d_call: TRBD1
cdr3_aa: ASSGAFGTGSETQY

v_call: TRBV5-1
j_call: TRBJ2-7
d_call: TRBD2
cdr3_aa: ASSSRLAGPSYEQY

v_call: TRBV15
j_call: TRBJ1-4
d_call: NA
cdr3_aa: ATSRQQATNEKLF

v_call: TRBV14
j_call: NA
d_call: NA
cdr3_aa: ASSLGGWGNNEQF

v_call: TRBV6-2/TRBV6-3
j_call: TRBJ1-1
d_call: NA
cdr3_aa: ASSTLRRLSMNTEAF